These T cell receptor beta chains were read from a single sample in a study of T cells in Graves' hyperthyroidism and ophthalmopathy. TCRdb called the multiplex PCR reads again in MiXCR, with one record for every CDR3 protein. The sample shows hundreds of thousands of distinct CDR3 sequences, roughly 40% of them seen only once. The sequencing input was blood. Receptors were obtained from a young man with Graves' hyperthyroidism. Both conserved end residues are part of each CDR3. D genes are given only for firm matches. Some rows mark clone size as missing; the rest say once, few, many or name a class of expanded clone.

CDR3: CASSDRGLGAFF
DNA: TGTGCCAGTAGTGACAGGGGGCTGGGAGCTTTCTTT
size: many
length: 12
D: TRBD1
J: TRBJ1-1
V: TRBV19

CDR3: CASSSGGPAYEQYF
DNA: TGTGCCAGCAGCTCCGGCGGTCCTGCCTACGAGCAGTACTTC
size: many
length: 14
D: NA
J: TRBJ2-7
V: TRBV7-9

CDR3: CASSYSPGVDEQYF
DNA: TGTGCCAGCAGTTACTCGCCAGGGGTCGACGAGCAGTACTTC
size: NA
length: 14
D: NA
J: TRBJ2-7
V: TRBV6-5

CDR3: CASALMDLSNQPQHF
DNA: TGCGCCAGCGCTTTGATGGACCTTAGCAATCAGCCCCAGCATTTT
size: NA
length: 15
D: NA
J: TRBJ1-5
V: TRBV4-1

CDR3: CASRGEGTEAFF
DNA: TGTGCCAGCCGGGGAGAGGGCACTGAAGCTTTCTTT
size: NA
length: 12
D: NA
J: TRBJ1-1
V: TRBV14

CDR3: CASSFYGVEEKLFF
DNA: TGTGCCAGCAGTTTCTACGGGGTGGAGGAAAAACTGTTTTTT
size: once
length: 14
D: NA
J: TRBJ1-4
V: TRBV12-3/TRBV12-4

CDR3: CSARVGQGVTEYF
DNA: TGCAGTGCTAGAGTGGGACAGGGGGTAACAGAGTACTTC
size: few
length: 13
D: TRBD1
J: TRBJ2-7
V: TRBV20-1

CDR3: CASSVDGVAGDNEQYF
DNA: TGTGCCAGCAGCGTCGATGGGGTAGCGGGAGACAACGAGCAGTACTTC
size: NA
length: 16
D: TRBD2
J: TRBJ2-7
V: TRBV9

CDR3: CATSSSGTTYEQYF
DNA: TGTGCCACCAGCAGCTCCGGGACCACCTACGAGCAGTACTTC
size: many
length: 14
D: NA
J: TRBJ2-7
V: TRBV15

CDR3: CASSFDRNSNQPQHF
DNA: TGTGCCAGCAGTTTTGACAGGAATAGCAATCAGCCCCAGCATTTT
size: NA
length: 15
D: NA
J: TRBJ1-5
V: TRBV7-2

CDR3: CASRGTGAREQYF
DNA: TGTGCCAGCAGAGGGACAGGGGCACGGGAGCAGTACTTC
size: NA
length: 13
D: TRBD1
J: TRBJ2-7
V: TRBV9

CDR3: CASSLQEGLGSNVLTF
DNA: TGTGCCAGCAGCCTCCAGGAGGGGTTAGGGTCCAACGTCCTGACCTTC
size: NA
length: 16
D: NA
J: TRBJ2-6
V: TRBV14

CDR3: CASSELRGGWSYEQYF
DNA: TGTGCCAGCAGTGAGCTACGGGGAGGTTGGTCCTACGAGCAGTACTTC
size: NA
length: 16
D: NA
J: TRBJ2-7
V: TRBV10-3

CDR3: CASSDSAAPRFQETQYF
DNA: TGTGCCAGCAGTGATTCCGCGGCCCCAAGATTCCAAGAGACCCAGTACTTC
size: NA
length: 17
D: NA
J: TRBJ2-5
V: TRBV7-9

CDR3: CSVVTGALGYTF
DNA: TGCAGCGTTGTGACAGGGGCCCTAGGCTACACCTTC
size: NA
length: 12
D: TRBD1
J: TRBJ1-2
V: TRBV29-1

CDR3: CASSPPGLEAPLHF
DNA: TGTGCCAGCAGCCCTCCGGGACTCGAGGCACCCCTCCACTTT
size: NA
length: 14
D: NA
J: TRBJ1-6
V: TRBV28

CDR3: CASSQVRPGGTPYEQYF
DNA: TGTGCCAGCAGCCAAGTGCGGCCCGGCGGGACCCCCTACGAGCAGTACTTC
size: NA
length: 17
D: NA
J: TRBJ2-7
V: TRBV19

CDR3: CASSLHPRTSGDWGEQYF
DNA: TGTGCCAGCAGCTTACACCCAAGGACTAGCGGGGACTGGGGCGAGCAGTACTTC
size: many
length: 18
D: TRBD2
J: TRBJ2-7
V: TRBV7-2

CDR3: CASGDVNSGNTIYF
DNA: TGTGCCAGCGGGGACGTTAACTCTGGAAACACCATATATTTT
size: few
length: 14
D: NA
J: TRBJ1-3
V: TRBV11-2

CDR3: CASTLTRGQEYF
DNA: TGTGCCAGCACTCTCACCAGGGGGCAGGAGTACTTC
size: NA
length: 12
D: TRBD1
J: TRBJ2-7
V: TRBV27

CDR3: CSARDHKDSNSPLHF
DNA: TGCAGTGCTAGAGATCACAAAGATTCAAATTCACCCCTCCACTTT
size: NA
length: 15
D: NA
J: TRBJ1-6
V: TRBV20-1

CDR3: CASSLSGAKKPQHF
DNA: TGTGCCAGCAGCTTATCAGGGGCAAAAAAGCCCCAGCATTTT
size: few
length: 14
D: NA
J: TRBJ1-5
V: TRBV7-9

CDR3: CASSARTGVDQPQYF
DNA: TGTGCCAGCAGCGCTCGGACAGGGGTGGATCAGCCCCAGTACTTC
size: NA
length: 15
D: TRBD1
J: TRBJ2-5
V: TRBV7-8

CDR3: CASSVAAGAHQETQYF
DNA: TGTGCCAGCAGCGTAGCGGCAGGGGCCCACCAAGAGACCCAGTACTTC
size: NA
length: 16
D: NA
J: TRBJ2-5
V: TRBV9

CDR3: CASSVRTGDEKLFF
DNA: TGTGCCAGCAGCGTACGGACCGGGGATGAAAAACTGTTTTTT
size: NA
length: 14
D: NA
J: TRBJ1-4
V: TRBV9

CDR3: CASTKGNEVEKLFF
DNA: TGTGCCAGCACAAAAGGGAATGAAGTTGAAAAACTGTTTTTT
size: many
length: 14
D: NA
J: TRBJ1-4
V: TRBV7-9

CDR3: CASSLYTGPSSYEQYF
DNA: TGTGCCAGCAGTTTATATACAGGGCCGAGCTCCTACGAGCAGTACTTC
size: NA
length: 16
D: NA
J: TRBJ2-7
V: TRBV28

CDR3: CASSPGVYEKLFF
DNA: TGTGCCAGCAGTCCTGGGGTCTATGAAAAACTGTTTTTT
size: few
length: 13
D: NA
J: TRBJ1-4
V: TRBV12-3/TRBV12-4

CDR3: CSATDSPSSGNTIYF
DNA: TGCAGTGCTACAGACAGCCCGAGCTCTGGAAACACCATATATTTT
size: NA
length: 15
D: NA
J: TRBJ1-3
V: TRBV20-1

CDR3: CASSSPRDSTNYGYTF
DNA: TGTGCCAGCAGTTCCCCCCGGGACAGCACTAACTATGGCTACACCTTC
size: few
length: 16
D: TRBD1
J: TRBJ1-2
V: TRBV12-3/TRBV12-4

CDR3: CSVQLGTVLYEQYF
DNA: TGCAGCGTTCAGCTCGGGACAGTCCTCTACGAGCAGTACTTC
size: many
length: 14
D: TRBD1
J: TRBJ2-7
V: TRBV29-1

CDR3: CASRRLGGDNSPLHF
DNA: TGTGCCAGCAGGCGTCTAGGGGGGGATAATTCACCCCTCCACTTT
size: NA
length: 15
D: NA
J: TRBJ1-6
V: TRBV2

CDR3: CSVETGTDYGYTF
DNA: TGCAGCGTTGAAACCGGGACAGACTATGGCTACACCTTC
size: NA
length: 13
D: TRBD1
J: TRBJ1-2
V: TRBV29-1

CDR3: CASSSRQGTNSPLHF
DNA: TGTGCCAGCAGCTCCCGGCAGGGGACAAATTCACCCCTCCACTTT
size: few
length: 15
D: NA
J: TRBJ1-6
V: TRBV7-8

CDR3: CASSLAGTPNYGYTF
DNA: TGTGCCAGCAGCTTAGCGGGCACACCTAACTATGGCTACACCTTC
size: NA
length: 15
D: NA
J: TRBJ1-2
V: TRBV7-2

CDR3: CSVSDDNNSPLHF
DNA: TGCAGCGTCTCGGACGACAATAATTCACCCCTCCACTTT
size: many
length: 13
D: NA
J: TRBJ1-6
V: TRBV29-1

CDR3: CASSFEQGWAEQYF
DNA: TGTGCCAGCAGCTTCGAACAGGGGTGGGCCGAGCAGTACTTC
size: NA
length: 14
D: TRBD1
J: TRBJ2-7
V: TRBV13

CDR3: CTSRTGTGNSPLHF
DNA: TGTACCAGCAGGACCGGGACCGGGAATTCACCCCTCCACTTT
size: NA
length: 14
D: NA
J: TRBJ1-6
V: TRBV10-3

CDR3: CASSYSARAQETQYF
DNA: TGTGCCAGCAGTTACTCCGCCAGGGCTCAAGAGACCCAGTACTTC
size: NA
length: 15
D: NA
J: TRBJ2-5
V: TRBV6-5

CDR3: CASSLAPKSTNVLTF
DNA: TGTGCCAGCAGCTTGGCCCCTAAGTCAACCAACGTCCTGACTTTC
size: NA
length: 15
D: NA
J: TRBJ2-6
V: TRBV5-6

CDR3: CASSIGIGEAFF
DNA: TGTGCCAGCAGCATAGGAATAGGTGAAGCTTTCTTT
size: few
length: 12
D: NA
J: TRBJ1-1
V: TRBV11-2

CDR3: CASSVAWAKPNTGELFF
DNA: TGTGCCAGCAGCGTAGCTTGGGCAAAGCCGAACACCGGGGAGCTGTTTTTT
size: NA
length: 17
D: NA
J: TRBJ2-2
V: TRBV9

CDR3: CASSSTTGSETQYF
DNA: TGTGCCAGCAGCTCGACTACAGGGTCGGAGACCCAGTACTTC
size: few
length: 14
D: NA
J: TRBJ2-5
V: TRBV5-4

CDR3: CASSYLNTEAFF
DNA: TGTGCCAGCAGTTACTTGAACACTGAAGCTTTCTTT
size: many
length: 12
D: NA
J: TRBJ1-1
V: TRBV6-5

CDR3: CSATKFSGEETQYF
DNA: TGCAGTGCTACAAAATTTAGCGGGGAAGAGACCCAGTACTTC
size: few
length: 14
D: TRBD2
J: TRBJ2-5
V: TRBV20-1

CDR3: CASSRESRVGSPQHF
DNA: TGTGCCAGCAGCCGCGAGTCCCGGGTGGGTTCACCCCAGCATTTT
size: NA
length: 15
D: NA
J: TRBJ1-5
V: TRBV2

CDR3: CATSIWTDFYDYTF
DNA: TGTGCCACCAGCATTTGGACAGACTTCTATGACTACACCTTC
size: NA
length: 14
D: NA
J: TRBJ1-2
V: TRBV15

CDR3: CASSPAPGAGETQYF
DNA: TGTGCCAGCAGCCCAGCCCCTGGGGCGGGGGAGACCCAGTACTTC
size: NA
length: 15
D: NA
J: TRBJ2-5
V: TRBV7-8

CDR3: CSASLRLAGYEQYF
DNA: TGCAGTGCTTCCTTACGGCTAGCGGGCTACGAGCAGTACTTC
size: NA
length: 14
D: TRBD2
J: TRBJ2-7
V: TRBV20-1

CDR3: CASSSPRRTLSIGSGANVLTF
DNA: TGTGCCAGCAGCTCGCCACGACGGACCTTGTCAATTGGATCTGGGGCCAACGTCCTGACTTTC
size: NA
length: 21
D: NA
J: TRBJ2-6
V: TRBV7-9

CDR3: CASSESGDSRSGNTIYF
DNA: TGCGCCAGCAGCGAAAGTGGGGACTCCCGCTCTGGAAACACCATATATTTT
size: NA
length: 17
D: NA
J: TRBJ1-3
V: TRBV5-1

CDR3: CASSLAGGLVYGETQYF
DNA: TGCGCCAGCAGCTTGGCCGGGGGGTTGGTCTACGGAGAGACCCAGTACTTC
size: NA
length: 17
D: TRBD2
J: TRBJ2-5
V: TRBV5-1

CDR3: CASSNPGLGDEQYF
DNA: TGTGCCAGCAGTAATCCGGGACTAGGAGACGAGCAGTACTTC
size: few
length: 14
D: TRBD2
J: TRBJ2-7
V: TRBV2

CDR3: CSAPDTSSYNSPLHF
DNA: TGCAGTGCCCCCGACACGAGCTCCTATAATTCACCCCTCCACTTT
size: few
length: 15
D: NA
J: TRBJ1-6
V: TRBV20-1

CDR3: CSAEGGTGELFF
DNA: TGCAGCGCCGAAGGCGGCACCGGGGAGCTGTTTTTT
size: many
length: 12
D: NA
J: TRBJ2-2
V: TRBV29-1